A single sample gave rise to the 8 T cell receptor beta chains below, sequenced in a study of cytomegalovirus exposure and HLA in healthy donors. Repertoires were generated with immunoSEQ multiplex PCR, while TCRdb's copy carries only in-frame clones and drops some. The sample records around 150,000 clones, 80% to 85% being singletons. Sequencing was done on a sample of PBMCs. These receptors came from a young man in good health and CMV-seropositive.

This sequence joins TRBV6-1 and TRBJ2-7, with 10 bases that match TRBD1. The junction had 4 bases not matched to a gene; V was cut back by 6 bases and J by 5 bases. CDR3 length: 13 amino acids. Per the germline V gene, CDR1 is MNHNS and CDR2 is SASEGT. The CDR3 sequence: CASRLTGGDEQYF. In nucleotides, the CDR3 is TGTGCCAGCAGGTTGACAGGGGGCGACGAGCAGTACTTC.

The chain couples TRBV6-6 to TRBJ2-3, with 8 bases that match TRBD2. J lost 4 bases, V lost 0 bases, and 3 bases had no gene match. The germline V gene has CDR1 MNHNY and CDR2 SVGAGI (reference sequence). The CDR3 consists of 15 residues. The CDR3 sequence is CASSYSSGGSDTQYF. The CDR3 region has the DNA TGTGCCAGCAGTTACTCGAGCGGGGGCTCAGATACGCAGTATTTT.

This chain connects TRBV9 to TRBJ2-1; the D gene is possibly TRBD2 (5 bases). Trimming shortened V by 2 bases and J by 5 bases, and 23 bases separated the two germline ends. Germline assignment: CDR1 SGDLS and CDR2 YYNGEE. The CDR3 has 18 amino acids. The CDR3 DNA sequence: TGTGCCAGCAGCGTTAGCGTTGCTCCCGGCCCCGAAGACAATGAGCAGTTCTTC. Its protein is CASSVSVAPGPEDNEQFF.

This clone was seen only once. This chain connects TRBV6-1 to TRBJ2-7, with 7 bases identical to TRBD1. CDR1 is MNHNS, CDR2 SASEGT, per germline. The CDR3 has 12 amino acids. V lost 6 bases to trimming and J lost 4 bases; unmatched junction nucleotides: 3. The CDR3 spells CASSIQGYEQYF. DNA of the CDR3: TGTGCCAGCAGCATACAGGGGTACGAGCAGTACTTC.

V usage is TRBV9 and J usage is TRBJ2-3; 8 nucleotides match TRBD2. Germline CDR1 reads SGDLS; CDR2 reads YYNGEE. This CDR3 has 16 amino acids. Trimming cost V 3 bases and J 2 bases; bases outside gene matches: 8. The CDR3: CASSDREGRDTDTQYF. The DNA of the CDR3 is TGTGCCAGCAGCGACCGGGAGGGCCGAGACACAGATACGCAGTATTTT.

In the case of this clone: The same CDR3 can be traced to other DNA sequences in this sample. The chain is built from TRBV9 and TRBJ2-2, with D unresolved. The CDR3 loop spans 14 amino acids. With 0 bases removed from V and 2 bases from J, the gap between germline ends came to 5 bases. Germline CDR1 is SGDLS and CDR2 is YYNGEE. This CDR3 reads CASSVGQNTGELFF. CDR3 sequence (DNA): TGTGCCAGCAGCGTAGGGCAAAACACCGGGGAGCTGTTTTTT.

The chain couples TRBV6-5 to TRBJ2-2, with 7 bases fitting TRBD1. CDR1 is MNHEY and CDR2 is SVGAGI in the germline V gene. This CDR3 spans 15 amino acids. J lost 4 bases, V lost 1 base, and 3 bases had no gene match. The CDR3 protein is CASSYFPGGTGELFF. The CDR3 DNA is TGTGCCAGCAGTTACTTTCCAGGGGGCACCGGGGAGCTGTTTTTT.

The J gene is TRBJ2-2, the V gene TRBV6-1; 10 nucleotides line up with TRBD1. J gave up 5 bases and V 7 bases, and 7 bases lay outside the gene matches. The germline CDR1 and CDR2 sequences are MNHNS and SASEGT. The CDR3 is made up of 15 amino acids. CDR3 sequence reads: CASTTGTGETGELFF. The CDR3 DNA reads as TGTGCCAGCACGACCGGGACAGGGGAAACCGGGGAGCTGTTTTTT.